This note documents a single T cell receptor beta chain sequence. Per the authors' pipeline: Nucleated cell number was recorded as an estimate derived from reference gene primer amplification. Some clones are missing from TCRdb's copy, which holds only in-frame ones; the method was immunoSEQ multiplex PCR. That table is the source of V, J and clone size, and D and trimming were worked out from the DNA. The table records about 280,000 clones, 88% of them present only once. This entry belongs to a study of blood T cell repertoires in COVID-19. Overall study context: PBMCs, B-cell-depleted T cells, or T cells provided the cDNA or gDNA that made up the material.

The germline V gene has CDR1 SGHNT and CDR2 YENEEA. CDR3 size: 14 residues. Trimming at V came to 5 bases and at J to 8 bases, leaving 6 bases not matched to a gene. The sequence came from a man between 18 and 29 years old with active or convalescent COVID-19. Material: peripheral blood. V and J are TRBV11-3 and TRBJ2-1; 10 positions agree with TRBD1. The CDR3 DNA sequence: TGTGCCAGCAGCCAGGGACAGGGGCGATATGAGCAGTTCTTC. This encodes CASSQGQGRYEQFF.